This is a list of T cell receptor beta chains from one sample in a study of T-cell memory formation after mild COVID-19. TCRdb analysed the 5' RACE reads with MiXCR anew, one entry per CDR3 protein. The sample shows just over 400,000 distinct CDR3 sequences, less than 25% of them seen only once. Material for sequencing was PBMCs or a T cell subset sorted from them (not recorded which). All receptors come from an adult woman who had mild COVID-19 (a few samples of this study predate the infection). Cell type and time point are not known. Each CDR3 is given with its conserved first and last residue. A D gene is named only where the DNA matches it firmly. A clone size is listed for some rows: how often the clone was seen (once, few, many), or a class if it is expanded.

NA	TRBJ2-7	many	TRBV6-5	CASSQSVAAASYEQYF	TGTGCCAGCAGCCAATCGGTCGCGGCCGCCTCCTACGAGCAGTACTTC
NA	TRBJ2-7	NA	TRBV7-8	CASSRTDFYEQYF	TGTGCCAGCAGCCGGACGGACTTTTACGAGCAGTACTTC
TRBD1	TRBJ2-7	few	TRBV29-1	CSVETGARYEQYF	TGCAGCGTTGAGACAGGGGCTCGCTACGAGCAGTACTTC
NA	TRBJ1-3	NA	TRBV12-3/TRBV12-4	CASSYTGSGNTIYF	TGTGCCAGCAGTTATACAGGGTCCGGAAACACCATATATTTT
TRBD2	TRBJ2-1	NA	TRBV6-2/TRBV6-3	CASSYSPLAGVYDEQFF	TGTGCCAGCAGTTACTCCCCACTAGCGGGAGTTTATGATGAGCAGTTCTTC
NA	TRBJ2-1	few	TRBV7-2	CASSLAVGGYNEQFF	TGTGCCAGCAGCTTAGCTGTCGGCGGATACAATGAGCAGTTCTTC
NA	TRBJ2-7	few	TRBV9	CASSAPASGREYEQYF	TGTGCCAGCAGCGCCCCGGCTTCGGGTCGGGAGTACGAGCAGTACTTC
NA	TRBJ2-1	few	TRBV7-2	CASSLRGGMPNEQFF	TGTGCCAGCAGCTTACGCGGCGGGATGCCCAATGAGCAGTTCTTC
NA	TRBJ2-6	NA	TRBV9	CASSYTGSSGANVLTF	TGTGCCAGCAGCTACACAGGGAGTTCGGGGGCCAACGTCCTGACTTTC
NA	TRBJ1-2	NA	TRBV12-3/TRBV12-4	CASSWQGNGYTF	TGTGCCAGCAGTTGGCAGGGGAACGGCTACACCTTC
NA	TRBJ2-2	few	TRBV24-1	CATSENPAGTGELFF	TGTGCCACCAGTGAGAATCCGGCGGGGACCGGGGAGCTGTTTTTT
NA	TRBJ2-7	NA	TRBV29-1	CSFRTADRGYEQYF	TGCAGTTTTAGAACCGCGGACAGAGGATACGAGCAGTACTTC
TRBD2	TRBJ2-5	few	TRBV9	CASSVDGLAQETQYF	TGTGCCAGCAGCGTAGATGGACTAGCCCAAGAGACCCAGTACTTC
NA	TRBJ2-3	few	TRBV7-8	CASSLAATLFTDTQYF	TGTGCCAGCAGCTTAGCGGCTACTCTTTTCACAGATACGCAGTATTTT
TRBD2	TRBJ2-3	NA	TRBV4-1	CATAGVITDTQYF	TGCGCCACGGCGGGGGTTATCACAGATACGCAGTATTTT
NA	TRBJ1-2	NA	TRBV30	CACVGPYGYTF	TGTGCCTGCGTAGGGCCCTATGGCTACACCTTC
TRBD1	TRBJ2-3	NA	TRBV7-3	CASSPLQGFADTQYF	TGTGCCAGCAGCCCCCTACAGGGGTTTGCAGATACGCAGTATTTT
TRBD1	TRBJ2-7	few	TRBV6-6	CASSYSSLLTGMVGEQYF	TGTGCCAGCAGTTACTCAAGTCTCCTGACAGGGATGGTTGGCGAGCAGTACTTC
TRBD2	TRBJ2-3	few	TRBV5-4	CASSSRLAGRTDTQYF	TGTGCCAGCAGCTCACGACTAGCGGGACGCACAGATACGCAGTATTTT
NA	TRBJ2-7	NA	TRBV7-6	CASSYRSGTYEQYF	TGTGCCAGCAGCTATCGGTCGGGAACCTACGAGCAGTACTTC
TRBD2	TRBJ2-1	NA	TRBV5-1	CASSRLAVNEQFF	TGCGCCAGCAGCAGACTAGCGGTCAATGAGCAGTTCTTC
TRBD1	TRBJ2-1	NA	TRBV3-1	CASRSSGTGSHNEQFF	TGTGCCAGCAGATCCTCCGGGACAGGGAGCCACAATGAGCAGTTCTTC
NA	TRBJ1-1	NA	TRBV12-3/TRBV12-4	CASNPGVGTEAFF	TGTGCCAGCAACCCAGGGGTAGGCACTGAAGCTTTCTTT
NA	TRBJ1-1	few	TRBV11-2	CASHRIQGRYTEAFF	TGTGCCAGCCACCGGATACAGGGCAGGTACACTGAAGCTTTCTTT
TRBD1	TRBJ2-7	NA	TRBV18	CASSAGGDYEQYF	TGTGCCAGCTCGGCAGGGGGTGACTACGAGCAGTACTTC
NA	TRBJ1-1	NA	TRBV7-9	CASSSSTGRRNTEAFF	TGTGCCAGCAGCTCCAGTACAGGGAGACGGAACACTGAAGCTTTCTTT
TRBD2	TRBJ2-1	few	TRBV7-3	CASSGSGGASEQFF	TGTGCCAGCAGCGGGAGCGGGGGGGCGAGTGAGCAGTTCTTC
NA	TRBJ1-2	NA	TRBV5-1	CASSLEGGVYGYTF	TGCGCCAGCAGCTTGGAGGGGGGCGTCTATGGCTACACCTTC
NA	TRBJ2-7	NA	TRBV5-1	CASRTDPLYEQYF	TGCGCCAGCAGGACGGATCCGCTCTACGAGCAGTACTTC